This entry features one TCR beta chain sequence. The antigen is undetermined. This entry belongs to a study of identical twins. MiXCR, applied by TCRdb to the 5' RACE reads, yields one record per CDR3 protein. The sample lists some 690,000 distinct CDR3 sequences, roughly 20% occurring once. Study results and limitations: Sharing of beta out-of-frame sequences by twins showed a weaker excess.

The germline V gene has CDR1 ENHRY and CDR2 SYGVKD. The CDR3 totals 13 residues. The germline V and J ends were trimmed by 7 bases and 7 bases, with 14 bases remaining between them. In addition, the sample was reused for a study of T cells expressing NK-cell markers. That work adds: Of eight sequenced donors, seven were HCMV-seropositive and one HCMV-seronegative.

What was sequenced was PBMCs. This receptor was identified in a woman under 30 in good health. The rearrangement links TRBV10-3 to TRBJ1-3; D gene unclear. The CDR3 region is CAIKPRLNNTIYF. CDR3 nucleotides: TGTGCCATCAAACCTCGACTAAATAACACCATATATTTT.